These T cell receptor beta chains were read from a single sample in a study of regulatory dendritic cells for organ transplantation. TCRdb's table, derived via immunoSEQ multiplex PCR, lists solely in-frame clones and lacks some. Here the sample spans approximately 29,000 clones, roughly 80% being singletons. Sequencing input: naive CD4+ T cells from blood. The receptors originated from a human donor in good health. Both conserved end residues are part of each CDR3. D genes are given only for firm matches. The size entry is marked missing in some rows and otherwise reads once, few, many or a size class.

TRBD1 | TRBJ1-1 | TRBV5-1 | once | CASSLDRGSTEAFF | TGCGCCAGCAGCTTGGACAGGGGTAGCACTGAAGCTTTCTTT
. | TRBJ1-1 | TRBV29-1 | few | CSVGRAGNTEAFF | TGCAGCGTTGGCAGGGCTGGGAACACTGAAGCTTTCTTT
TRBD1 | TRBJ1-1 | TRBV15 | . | CATSRDRRNTEAFF | TGTGCCACCAGCAGGGACAGGCGGAACACTGAAGCTTTCTTT
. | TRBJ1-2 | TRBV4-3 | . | CASSQTQGTLNYGYTF | TGCGCCAGCAGCCAAACGCAGGGAACGCTTAACTATGGCTACACCTTC
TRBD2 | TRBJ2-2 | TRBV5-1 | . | CASSTAGGHTGELFF | TGCGCCAGCAGCACAGCGGGGGGGCACACCGGGGAGCTGTTTTTT
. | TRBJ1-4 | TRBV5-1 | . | CASSSGIANEKLFF | TGCGCCAGCAGCTCAGGGATAGCTAATGAAAAACTGTTTTTT
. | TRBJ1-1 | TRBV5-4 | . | CASSPNEDTEAFF | TGTGCCAGCAGCCCGAACGAGGACACTGAAGCTTTCTTT
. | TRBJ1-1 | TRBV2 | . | CASRAPGVRVNTEAFF | TGTGCCAGCAGGGCCCCAGGGGTTCGGGTGAACACTGAAGCTTTCTTT
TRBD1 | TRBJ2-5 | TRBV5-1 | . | CASSMGQGQETQYF | TGCGCCAGCAGCATGGGACAGGGACAAGAGACCCAGTACTTC
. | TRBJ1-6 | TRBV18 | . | CASSPLGQQDSPLHF | TGTGCCAGCTCACCTCTTGGACAGCAGGATTCACCCCTCCACTTT
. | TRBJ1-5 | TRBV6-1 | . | CASSEGGGSQPQHF | TGTGCCAGCAGTGAAGGCGGAGGGAGTCAGCCCCAGCATTTT
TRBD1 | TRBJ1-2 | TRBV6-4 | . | CASSDNGQGYGYTF | TGTGCCAGCAGTGACAACGGACAGGGGTATGGCTACACCTTC
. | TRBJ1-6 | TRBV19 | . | CASSFRPGQNSPLHF | TGTGCCAGTAGTTTCCGTCCGGGACAAAATTCACCCCTCCACTTT
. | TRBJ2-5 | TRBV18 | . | CASSPGGIGETQYF | TGTGCCAGCTCACCAGGAGGAATCGGCGAGACCCAGTACTTC
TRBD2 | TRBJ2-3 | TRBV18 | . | CASSPPGLAGHTDTQYF | TGTGCCAGCTCACCACCGGGACTAGCGGGGCACACAGATACGCAGTATTTT
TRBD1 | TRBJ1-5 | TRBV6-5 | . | CASRPTGGTAQHF | TGTGCCAGCAGGCCTACAGGGGGCACAGCCCAGCATTTT
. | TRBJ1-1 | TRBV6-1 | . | CASTGNRAGDTEAFF | TGTGCCAGCACAGGGAACAGGGCAGGGGATACTGAAGCTTTCTTT
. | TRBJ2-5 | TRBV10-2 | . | CASSEIGGTEETQYF | TGCGCCAGCAGTGAGATAGGGGGGACAGAAGAGACCCAGTACTTC
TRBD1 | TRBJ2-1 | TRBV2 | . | CASSEKTGGYNEQFF | TGTGCCAGCAGTGAAAAGACAGGGGGGTACAATGAGCAGTTCTTC
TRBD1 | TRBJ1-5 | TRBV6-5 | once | CASSYSWTGNQPQHF | TGTGCCAGCAGTTACTCGTGGACAGGGAATCAGCCCCAGCATTTT
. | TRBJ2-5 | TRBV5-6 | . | CASSRVNQETQYF | TGTGCCAGCAGTCGGGTCAATCAAGAGACCCAGTACTTC
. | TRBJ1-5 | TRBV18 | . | CASSPSAGIQPQHF | TGTGCCAGCTCCCCCTCAGCAGGGATTCAGCCCCAGCATTTT
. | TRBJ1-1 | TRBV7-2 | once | CASSLDVRKNTEAFF | TGTGCCAGCAGCTTAGACGTGAGGAAAAACACTGAAGCTTTCTTT
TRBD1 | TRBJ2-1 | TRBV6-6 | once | CATSRGGTYNEQFF | TGTGCCACTTCAAGAGGGGGCACCTACAATGAGCAGTTCTTC
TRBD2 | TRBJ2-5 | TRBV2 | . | CASRTSGGAVWQETQYF | TGTGCCAGCAGGACTAGCGGGGGGGCCGTGTGGCAAGAGACCCAGTACTTC